These T cell receptor beta chains were read from a single sample in a study of cytomegalovirus exposure and HLA in healthy donors. Sequencing used immunoSEQ multiplex PCR; TCRdb keeps in-frame clones, though not all of them. Recorded for this sample: tens of thousands of clones. Sequencing used PBMCs. The receptors were sampled from a woman in her thirties or forties in good health and CMV-seropositive. Each CDR3 is given with its conserved first and last residue. The D gene is left open where the match is weak.

TRBJ1-1 TRBV7-8 TRBD1 CASSPTVAGGMNTEAFF TGTGCCAGCAGCCCAACGGTGGCAGGGGGCATGAACACTGAAGCTTTCTTT
TRBJ2-7 TRBV13 TRBD2 CASSLGTSGTPLEQYF TGTGCCAGCAGCTTAGGGACTAGCGGGACCCCCCTCGAGCAGTACTTC
TRBJ1-1 TRBV7-2 TRBD1 CASSLAAGGEQKAFF TGTGCCAGCAGCTTAGCAGCAGGGGGCGAGCAAAAAGCTTTCTTT
TRBJ1-2 TRBV25-1 - CASSEYLQGSIYGYTF TGTGCCAGCAGTGAATACCTGCAGGGAAGCATCTATGGCTACACCTTC
TRBJ2-3 TRBV2 - CASSVGLGDTQYF TGTGCCAGCAGTGTGGGGCTGGGTGATACGCAGTATTTT
TRBJ2-2 TRBV28 - CASSLEDRTGELFF TGTGCCAGCAGTTTAGAAGATCGGACCGGGGAGCTGTTTTTT
TRBJ2-1 TRBV7-6 - CASSSPPGVVEQFF TGTGCCAGCAGCTCTCCGCCGGGGGTGGTTGAGCAGTTCTTC
TRBJ2-7 TRBV6-6 - CASSYPGGSYEQYF TGTGCCAGCAGTTACCCCGGGGGTTCCTACGAGCAGTACTTC
TRBJ1-5 TRBV6-4 - CASSGELNQPQHF TGTGCCAGCAGTGGGGAGCTCAATCAGCCCCAGCATTTT
TRBJ2-3 TRBV25-1 TRBD2 CASSLGTSGNLGDTQYF TGCGCCAGCAGTCTGGGGACTAGCGGGAATTTGGGAGATACGCAGTATTTT
TRBJ1-4 TRBV2 - CASRQINEKLFF TGTGCCAGCAGGCAGATTAATGAAAAACTGTTTTTT
TRBJ2-3 TRBV7-6 TRBD1 CASSSVTGADTQYF TGTGCCAGCAGCTCTGTAACAGGGGCAGATACGCAGTATTTT
TRBJ2-7 TRBV11-2 - CASTVLNQNYEQYF TGTGCTTCGACAGTACTCAACCAAAACTACGAGCAGTACTTC
TRBJ2-3 TRBV5-1 TRBD2 CASSTREGTDTQYF TGCGCCAGCAGTACTCGGGAGGGCACAGATACGCAGTATTTT
TRBJ1-1 TRBV7-9 TRBD1 CASSLARGLNTEAFF TGTGCCAGCAGCTTAGCCAGGGGGCTGAACACTGAAGCTTTCTTT
TRBJ2-2 TRBV6-5 TRBD2 CASSYTSGGATGELFF TGTGCCAGCAGTTACACTAGCGGGGGGGCCACCGGGGAGCTGTTTTTT
TRBJ1-3 TRBV5-1 TRBD1 CASSLGDRVSGNTIYF TGCGCCAGCAGCTTGGGGGACAGGGTCTCTGGAAACACCATATATTTT